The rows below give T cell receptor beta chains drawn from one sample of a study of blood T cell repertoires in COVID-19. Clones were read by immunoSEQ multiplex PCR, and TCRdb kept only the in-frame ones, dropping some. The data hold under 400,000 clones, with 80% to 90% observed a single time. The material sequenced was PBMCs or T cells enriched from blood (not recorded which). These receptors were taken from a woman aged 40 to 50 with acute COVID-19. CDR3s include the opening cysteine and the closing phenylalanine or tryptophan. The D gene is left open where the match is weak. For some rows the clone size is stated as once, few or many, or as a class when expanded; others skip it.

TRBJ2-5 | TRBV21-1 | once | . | CASSKAGGTSGQETQYF | TGTGCCAGCAGCAAAGCTGGTGGAACTAGCGGACAAGAGACCCAGTACTTC
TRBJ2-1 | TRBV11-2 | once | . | CASRRGDVGYEQFF | TGTGCCAGCAGACGCGGGGACGTCGGGTACGAGCAGTTCTTC
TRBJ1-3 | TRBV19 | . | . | CASSIWADSGNTIYF | TGTGCCAGTAGTATATGGGCCGACTCTGGAAACACCATATATTTT
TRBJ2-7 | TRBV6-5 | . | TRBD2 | CASSPPLAFAYEQYF | TGTGCCAGCAGCCCGCCACTAGCGTTCGCCTACGAGCAGTACTTC
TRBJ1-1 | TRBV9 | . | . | CASGQGPATEAFF | TGTGCCAGCGGGCAGGGTCCGGCCACTGAAGCTTTCTTT
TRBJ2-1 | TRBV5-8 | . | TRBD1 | CASSLPMGQGFRDEQFF | TGTGCCAGCAGCTTACCCATGGGACAGGGGTTCAGGGATGAGCAGTTCTTC
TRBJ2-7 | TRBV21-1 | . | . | CASTHPIFRPYYEQYF | TGTGCCAGCACCCATCCAATATTTCGTCCCTACTACGAGCAGTACTTC
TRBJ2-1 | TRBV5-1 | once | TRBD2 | CASSPGGATNEQFF | TGCGCCAGCAGCCCCGGGGGGGCGACGAATGAGCAGTTCTTC
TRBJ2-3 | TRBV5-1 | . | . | CASGQGTDTQYF | TGCGCCAGCGGTCAGGGAACCGATACGCAGTATTTT
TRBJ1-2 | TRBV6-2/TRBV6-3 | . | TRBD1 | CASSSYIRRTGTGYGYTF | TGTGCCAGCAGTTCCTACATACGACGGACAGGGACGGGGTATGGCTACACCTTC
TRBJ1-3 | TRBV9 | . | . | CASASTGNTIYF | TGTGCCAGCGCGAGTACTGGAAACACCATATATTTT
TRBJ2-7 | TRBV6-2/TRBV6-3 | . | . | CASSYSKQGYEQYF | TGTGCCAGCAGTTACTCGAAACAGGGTTACGAGCAGTACTTC
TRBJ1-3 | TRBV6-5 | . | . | CASSRRIQTGNTIYF | TGTGCCAGCAGCCGGCGGATACAAACGGGAAACACCATATATTTT
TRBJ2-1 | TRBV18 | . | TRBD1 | CASSPGTANEQFF | TGTGCCAGCTCACCCGGGACAGCCAATGAGCAGTTCTTC
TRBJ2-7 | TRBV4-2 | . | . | CASSRSVSYEQYF | TGTGCCAGCAGCCGTAGCGTCTCCTACGAGCAGTACTTC
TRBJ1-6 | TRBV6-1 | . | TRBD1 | CASSEGQGWSLHF | TGTGCCAGCAGTGAAGGACAGGGCTGGTCCCTCCACTTT
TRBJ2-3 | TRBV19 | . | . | CASRNRGSSSTDTQYF | TGTGCCAGTAGAAACCGAGGATCCTCTAGCACAGATACGCAGTATTTT
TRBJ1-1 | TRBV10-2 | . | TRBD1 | CASSDLIQGQVTAFF | TGCGCCAGCAGTGACCTAATCCAGGGACAGGTAACAGCTTTCTTT
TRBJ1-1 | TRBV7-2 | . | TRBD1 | CASSLESTILDRGWTEAFF | TGTGCCAGCAGCTTAGAATCCACTATTTTAGACAGGGGGTGGACTGAAGCTTTCTTT
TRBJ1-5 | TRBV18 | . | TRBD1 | CASSPWDSNQPQHF | TGTGCCAGCTCACCATGGGACAGTAATCAGCCCCAGCATTTT
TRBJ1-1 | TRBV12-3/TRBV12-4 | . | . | CASSLADRVETFF | TGTGCCAGCAGTTTAGCTGATCGGGTGGAGACTTTCTTT
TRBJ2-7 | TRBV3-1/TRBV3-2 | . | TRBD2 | CASSQPGLADYEQYF | TGTGCCAGCAGCCAACCGGGACTAGCGGATTACGAGCAGTACTTC
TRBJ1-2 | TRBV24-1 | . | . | CATSDSTHYGYTF | TGTGCCACCAGTGATTCGACTCACTATGGCTACACCTTC
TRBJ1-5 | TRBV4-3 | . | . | CASSQGTGSNQPQHF | TGCGCCAGCAGCCAAGGAACAGGGAGCAATCAGCCCCAGCATTTT
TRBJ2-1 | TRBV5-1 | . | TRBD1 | CASSLGQGAGEQFF | TGCGCCAGCAGCTTGGGACAGGGGGCAGGTGAGCAGTTCTTC
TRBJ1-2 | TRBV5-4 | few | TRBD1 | CASSPDRARYGYTF | TGTGCCAGCAGCCCGGACAGGGCAAGGTATGGCTACACCTTC
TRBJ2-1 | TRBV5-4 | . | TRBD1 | CASSLGGGTGLPNEQFF | TGTGCCAGCAGCTTGGGAGGGGGGACAGGCCTTCCAAATGAGCAGTTCTTC
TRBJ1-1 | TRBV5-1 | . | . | CASSPGWGTEAFF | TGCGCCAGCAGCCCAGGGTGGGGCACTGAAGCTTTCTTT
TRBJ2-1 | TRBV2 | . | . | CASTSAGLLQFF | TGTGCCAGCACCTCAGCAGGGCTTTTACAGTTCTTC
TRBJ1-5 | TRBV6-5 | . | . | CASSYGWGSNQPQHF | TGTGCCAGCAGTTACGGGTGGGGCAGCAATCAGCCCCAGCATTTT
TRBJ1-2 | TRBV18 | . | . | CASSPGADYGYTF | TGTGCCAGCTCACCAGGGGCGGACTATGGCTACACCTTC
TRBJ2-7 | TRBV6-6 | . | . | CASSSLDRIKSYEQYF | TGTGCCAGCAGCTCTCTTGACAGGATCAAGTCCTACGAGCAGTACTTC
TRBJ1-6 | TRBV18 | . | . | CASSPGQTYNSPLHF | TGTGCCAGCTCACCCGGACAGACCTATAATTCACCCCTCCACTTT
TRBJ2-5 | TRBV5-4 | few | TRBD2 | CASSSQLAGGETQYF | TGTGCCAGCAGCTCGCAACTAGCGGGGGGAGAGACCCAGTACTTC
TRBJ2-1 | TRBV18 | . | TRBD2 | CASSPPLAGANNEQFF | TGTGCCAGCTCACCACCACTAGCGGGGGCAAACAATGAGCAGTTCTTC
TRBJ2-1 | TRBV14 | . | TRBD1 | CASSQGDRVIGNEQFF | TGTGCCAGCAGCCAAGGGGACAGGGTGATAGGCAATGAGCAGTTCTTC
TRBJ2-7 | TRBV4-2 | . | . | CASSQVSGREQYF | TGTGCCAGCAGCCAAGTATCAGGGCGCGAGCAGTACTTC
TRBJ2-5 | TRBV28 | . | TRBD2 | CASSLSPGLVSETQYF | TGTGCCAGCAGTTTATCCCCGGGACTAGTCTCAGAGACCCAGTACTTC
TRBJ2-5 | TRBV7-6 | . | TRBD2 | CASSSLAGRQETQYF | TGTGCCAGCAGCTCGTTAGCGGGGCGCCAAGAGACCCAGTACTTC
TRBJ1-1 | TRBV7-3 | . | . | CASSSTPGEAFF | TGTGCCAGCAGCTCTACCCCGGGGGAAGCTTTCTTT
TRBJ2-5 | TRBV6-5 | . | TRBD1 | CASSPTGAARETQYF | TGTGCCAGCAGTCCTACAGGGGCCGCTCGAGAGACCCAGTACTTC
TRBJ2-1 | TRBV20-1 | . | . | CSAFYNEQFF | TGCAGTGCCTTTTACAATGAGCAGTTCTTC
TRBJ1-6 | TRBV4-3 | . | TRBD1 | CASSQSYYRGRESPLHF | TGCGCCAGCAGCCAAAGTTACTACAGGGGGCGGGAGTCACCCCTCCACTTT
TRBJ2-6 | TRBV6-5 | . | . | CASSLQVSGANVLTF | TGTGCCAGCAGCCTACAGGTCTCTGGGGCCAACGTCCTGACTTTC
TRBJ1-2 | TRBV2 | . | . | CASSESWSVLRVDGYTF | TGTGCCAGCAGTGAAAGCTGGAGCGTCCTACGCGTCGATGGCTACACCTTC
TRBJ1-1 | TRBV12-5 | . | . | CASGLVQGGVNTEAFF | TGTGCTAGTGGTTTGGTACAGGGAGGGGTTAACACTGAAGCTTTCTTT